This passage covers 10 T cell receptor beta chains from one sample sequenced in a study of T cells in Graves' hyperthyroidism and ophthalmopathy. RNA transcripts provided the source from which TCR beta CDR3 regions were amplified. With the HTBI primer set, the TCR CDR3 went through a first round of RT-PCR. TCRdb ran MiXCR on the multiplex PCR reads and lists one entry per CDR3 protein. The repertoire holds roughly 800,000 distinct CDR3 sequences, 35% to 45% seen once, with 7% to 10% in the top ten. Sequencing was done on a sample of blood. These receptors were obtained from a man aged 18 to 30 with Graves' hyperthyroidism.

This clonotype was counted a few times. The rearrangement joins TRBV2 to TRBJ2-7; 9 bases agree with TRBD1. CDR3 size: 13 residues. V shed 4 bases, J shed 6 bases, and the junction held 4 bases outside the gene matches. Germline CDR1 is SNHLY and CDR2 is FYNNEI. The CDR3, as DNA: TGTGCCAGCAGTGGGACAGGGGTGACCGAGCAGTACTTC. It codes for CASSGTGVTEQYF.

The sample holds a few counts of this clonotype. V is TRBV10-3 and J is TRBJ2-2, with D uncertain. V was clipped by 3 bases and J by 6 bases, with 5 bases between them. The CDR3 totals 12 residues. The V gene's germline CDR1 is ENHRY and CDR2 SYGVKD. CDR3 residues: CAISDEAGELFF. The CDR3 coding sequence is TGTGCCATCAGTGATGAAGCCGGGGAGCTGTTTTTT.

This chain connects TRBV7-9 to TRBJ1-2, with 9 bases aligning to TRBD1. The CDR3 totals 14 residues. The V and J ends lost 5 bases and 2 bases, in that order; junction bases with no gene match: 3. Germline CDR1 SEHNR, CDR2 FQNEAQ (reference sequence). This CDR3 reads CASSAGQGNYGYTF. The CDR3 coding sequence is TGTGCCAGCAGCGCCGGACAGGGGAACTATGGCTACACCTTC.

This clonotype has only a few counts. The chain links TRBV9 to TRBJ2-7, with D maybe TRBD2 (6 bases). Germline assignment: CDR1 SGDLS and CDR2 YYNGEE. CDR3 size: 13 residues. V was shortened by 3 bases and J by 3 bases, with 10 bases between the two germline ends. The CDR3 DNA is TGTGCCAGCAGCGCGGAGGAGGGCTACGAGCAGTACTTC. Protein product: CASSAEEGYEQYF.

At least ten counts were recorded for this clonotype. A much larger clone is a single base away; this may be a read error. The chain couples TRBV7-9 to TRBJ1-2; no firm D call. Germline loops: CDR1 SEHNR, CDR2 FQNEAQ (reference sequence). Trimming left V 3 bases short and J 1 base short, with 0 bases between. The CDR3 runs to 11 residues. CDR3 nucleotides: TGTGCCAGCAGCTTTAACTATGGCTACACCTTC. This translates into CASSFNYGYTF.

The chain employs TRBV7-8 and TRBJ1-2; 7 positions agree with TRBD1. Looked up from germline, CDR1 is SGHVS and CDR2 is FQNEAQ. With 5 bases clipped from V and 4 bases from J, the junction kept 7 bases outside the gene matches. The CDR3 covers 14 residues. CDR3 amino acids: CASSRDSGGYGYTF. In DNA, the CDR3 is TGTGCCAGCAGCCGGGACAGTGGGGGCTATGGCTACACCTTC.

This chain links TRBV9 with TRBJ2-7, with D perhaps matching TRBD2 (6 bases). V lost 5 bases, J lost 6 bases, and 18 bases lay in between. CDR3 length equals 14 residues. The germline V gene encodes CDR1 SGDLS and CDR2 YYNGEE. This chain's CDR3 is CASSYMPGAGEQYF. The CDR3 nucleotides are TGTGCCAGCAGTTACATGCCGGGAGCGGGCGAGCAGTACTTC.

This clonotype was seen many times. The rearrangement uses TRBV20-1 and TRBJ1-2, with D unresolved. The CDR3 has 12 amino acids. Germline V lookup: CDR1 DFQATT, CDR2 SNEGSKA (reference sequence). Deletions cut 5 bases from V and 1 base from J, with 8 bases between. The CDR3 sequence: CSAGTNNYGYTF. In nucleotides, the CDR3 is TGCAGTGCTGGAACTAATAACTATGGCTACACCTTC.

The genes are TRBV6-6 and TRBJ1-5, with a possible D match to TRBD1 (5 bases). Trimming removed 2 bases from V and 7 bases from J, with 15 bases in between. This CDR3 comprises 15 residues. CDR1 is MNHNY and CDR2 is SVGAGI in the germline V gene (reference sequence). DNA for the CDR3: TGTGCCAGCAGTTACGGCCAGGGCGCAGGGCAGCCCCAGCATTTT. Encoded protein: CASSYGQGAGQPQHF.

This clonotype was seen only a few times. The chain couples TRBV6-1 to TRBJ2-7; TRBD2 aligns across 10 bases. CDR1 and CDR2 (germline): MNHNS, SASEGT. V trimming: 4 bases; J trimming: 5 bases; junction bases outside the gene matches: 2. CDR3 length: 13 amino acids. CDR3 loop: CASSGLAGDEQYF. In DNA form, the CDR3 reads TGTGCCAGCAGTGGTCTAGCGGGGGACGAGCAGTACTTC.